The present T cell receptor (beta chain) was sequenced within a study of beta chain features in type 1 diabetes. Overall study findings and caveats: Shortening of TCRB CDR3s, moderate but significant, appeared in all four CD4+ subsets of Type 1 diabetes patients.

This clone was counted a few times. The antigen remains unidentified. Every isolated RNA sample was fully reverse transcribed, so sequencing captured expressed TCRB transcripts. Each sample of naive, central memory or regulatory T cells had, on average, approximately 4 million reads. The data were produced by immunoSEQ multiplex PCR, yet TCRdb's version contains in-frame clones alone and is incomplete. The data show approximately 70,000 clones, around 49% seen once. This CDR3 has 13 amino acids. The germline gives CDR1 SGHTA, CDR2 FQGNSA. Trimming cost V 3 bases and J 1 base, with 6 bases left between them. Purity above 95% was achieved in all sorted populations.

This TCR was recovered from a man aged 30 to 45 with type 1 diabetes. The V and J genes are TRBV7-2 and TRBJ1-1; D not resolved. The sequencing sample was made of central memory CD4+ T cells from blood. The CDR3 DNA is TGTGCCAGCAGCTTTCTAGCGAACACTGAAGCTTTCTTT. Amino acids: CASSFLANTEAFF.